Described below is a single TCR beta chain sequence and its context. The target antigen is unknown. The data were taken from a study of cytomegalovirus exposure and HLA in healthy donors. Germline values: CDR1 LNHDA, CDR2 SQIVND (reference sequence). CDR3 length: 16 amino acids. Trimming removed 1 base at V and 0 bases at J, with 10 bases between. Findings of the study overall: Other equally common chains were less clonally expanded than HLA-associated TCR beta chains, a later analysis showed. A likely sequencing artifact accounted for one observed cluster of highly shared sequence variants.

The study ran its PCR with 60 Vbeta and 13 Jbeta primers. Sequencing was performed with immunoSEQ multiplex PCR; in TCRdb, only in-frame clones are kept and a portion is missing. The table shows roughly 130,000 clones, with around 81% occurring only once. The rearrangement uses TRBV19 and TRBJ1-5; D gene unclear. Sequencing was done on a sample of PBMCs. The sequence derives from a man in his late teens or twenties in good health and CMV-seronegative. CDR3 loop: CASSIVGSSSNQPQHF. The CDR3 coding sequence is TGTGCCAGTAGTATAGTCGGGAGCTCTAGCAATCAGCCCCAGCATTTT. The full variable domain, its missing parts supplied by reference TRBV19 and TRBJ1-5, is DGGITQSPKYLFRKEGQNVTLSCEQNLNHDAMYWYRQDPGQGLRLIYYSQIVNDFQKGDIAEGYSVSREKKESFPLTVTSAQKNPTAFYLCASSIVGSSSNQPQHFGDGTRLSIL.